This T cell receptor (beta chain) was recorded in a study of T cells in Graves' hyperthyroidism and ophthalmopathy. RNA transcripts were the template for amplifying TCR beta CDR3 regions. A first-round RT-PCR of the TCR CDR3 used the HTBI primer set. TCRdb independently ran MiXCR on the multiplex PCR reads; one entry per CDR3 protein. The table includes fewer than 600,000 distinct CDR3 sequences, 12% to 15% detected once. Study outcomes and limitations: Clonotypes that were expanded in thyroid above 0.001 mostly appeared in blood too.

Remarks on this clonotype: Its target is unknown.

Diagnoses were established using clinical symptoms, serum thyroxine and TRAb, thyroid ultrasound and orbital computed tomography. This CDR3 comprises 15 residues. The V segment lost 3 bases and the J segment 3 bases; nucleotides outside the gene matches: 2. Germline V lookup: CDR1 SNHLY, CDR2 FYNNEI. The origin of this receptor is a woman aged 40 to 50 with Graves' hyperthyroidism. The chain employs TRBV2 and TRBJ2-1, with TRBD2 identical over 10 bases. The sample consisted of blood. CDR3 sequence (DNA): TGTGCCAGCAGTGATAGGACTAGCGGCTACAATGAGCAGTTCTTC. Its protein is CASSDRTSGYNEQFF.